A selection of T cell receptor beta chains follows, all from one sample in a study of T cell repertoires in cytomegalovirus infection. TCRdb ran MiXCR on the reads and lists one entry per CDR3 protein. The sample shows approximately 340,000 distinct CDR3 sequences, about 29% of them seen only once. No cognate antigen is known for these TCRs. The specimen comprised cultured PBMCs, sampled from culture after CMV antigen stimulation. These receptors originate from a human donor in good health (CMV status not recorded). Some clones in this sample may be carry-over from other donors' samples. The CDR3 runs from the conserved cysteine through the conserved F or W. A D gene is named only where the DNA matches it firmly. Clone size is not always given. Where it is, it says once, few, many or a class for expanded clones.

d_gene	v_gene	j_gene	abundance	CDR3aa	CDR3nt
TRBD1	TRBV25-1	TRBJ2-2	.	CASSGGQGAVGELFF	TGTGCCAGCAGTGGGGGACAGGGGGCTGTCGGGGAGCTGTTTTTT
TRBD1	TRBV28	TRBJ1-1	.	CASSLTGGASTEAFF	TGTGCCAGCAGTTTAACAGGGGGGGCGAGCACTGAAGCTTTCTTT
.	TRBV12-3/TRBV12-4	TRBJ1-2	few	CASSFPQGRGYTF	TGTGCCAGCAGTTTTCCGCAGGGTCGGGGCTACACCTTC
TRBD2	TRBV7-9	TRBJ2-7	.	CASSSPGLAGFYLYEQYF	TGTGCCAGCAGCTCACCGGGACTAGCGGGATTTTACCTTTACGAGCAGTACTTC
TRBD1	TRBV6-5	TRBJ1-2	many	CASSYGGQQSYGYTF	TGTGCCAGCAGTTACGGGGGACAGCAGTCCTATGGCTACACCTTC
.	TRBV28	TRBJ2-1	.	CASSFRRLLEQFF	TGTGCCAGCAGTTTCCGGCGACTCCTTGAGCAGTTCTTC
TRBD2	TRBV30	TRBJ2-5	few	CAWSVPSGSKETQYF	TGTGCCTGGAGTGTACCTAGCGGGAGCAAAGAGACCCAGTACTTC
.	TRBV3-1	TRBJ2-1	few	CASSQVVSASSYNEQFF	TGTGCCAGCAGCCAAGTAGTCAGCGCGAGCTCCTACAATGAGCAGTTCTTC
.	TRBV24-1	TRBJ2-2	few	CATSWRTDAMYTGELFF	TGTGCCACCAGTTGGCGGACCGACGCTATGTACACCGGGGAGCTGTTTTTT
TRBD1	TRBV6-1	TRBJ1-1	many	CASSILSHRGEYTEAFF	TGTGCCAGCAGTATCCTTTCCCACAGGGGAGAGTACACTGAAGCTTTCTTT
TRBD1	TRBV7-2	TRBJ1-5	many	CASSLGTGYQPQHF	TGTGCCAGCAGCTTAGGGACAGGGTATCAGCCCCAGCATTTT
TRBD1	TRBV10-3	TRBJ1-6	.	CAISEGGTGTGGLLHF	TGTGCCATCAGTGAGGGTGGGACAGGCACCGGTGGGCTCCTCCACTTT
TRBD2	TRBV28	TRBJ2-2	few	CASRPAGSLTGELFF	TGTGCCAGCAGACCAGCGGGAAGTCTCACCGGGGAGCTGTTTTTT
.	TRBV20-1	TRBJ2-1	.	CSAAHGGDEQFF	TGCAGTGCCGCCCACGGGGGAGACGAGCAGTTCTTC
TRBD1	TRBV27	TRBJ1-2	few	CASNPAGTGNGYTF	TGTGCCAGCAACCCAGCCGGGACAGGGAATGGCTACACCTTC
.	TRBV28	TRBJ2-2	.	CAVVSGATGELFF	TGTGCCGTTGTCTCTGGCGCCACCGGGGAGCTGTTTTTT
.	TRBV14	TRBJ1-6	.	CASSRQVSSYNSPLHF	TGTGCCAGCAGCCGACAGGTCAGCTCCTATAATTCACCCCTCCACTTT
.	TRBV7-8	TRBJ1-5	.	CASSLNQRGQPQHF	TGTGCCAGCAGCTTAAACCAACGGGGGCAGCCCCAGCATTTT
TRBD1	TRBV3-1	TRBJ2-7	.	CASSRSGTGPYEQYF	TGTGCCAGCAGCCGGTCCGGGACAGGTCCTTACGAGCAGTACTTC
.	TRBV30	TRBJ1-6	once	CAWSVQIGVNSPLHF	TGTGCCTGGAGTGTACAGATCGGCGTCAATTCACCCCTCCACTTT
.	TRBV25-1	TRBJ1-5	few	CASSAGFQPQHF	TGTGCCAGCAGTGCAGGGTTTCAGCCCCAGCATTTT
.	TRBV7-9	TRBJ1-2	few	CASSLERGYTF	TGTGCCAGCAGCTTAGAGCGGGGCTACACCTTC
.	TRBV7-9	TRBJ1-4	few	CASSLAGDEKLFF	TGTGCCAGCAGCTTAGCGGGAGATGAAAAACTGTTTTTT
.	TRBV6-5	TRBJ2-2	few	CASSYESPVYTGELFF	TGTGCCAGCAGTTACGAATCCCCGGTATATACCGGGGAGCTGTTTTTT
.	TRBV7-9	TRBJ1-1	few	CASSLEVPILWGANTEAFF	TGTGCCAGCAGCTTAGAGGTCCCTATTTTGTGGGGGGCTAACACTGAAGCTTTCTTT
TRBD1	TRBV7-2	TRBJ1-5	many	CASSLETGWQPQHF	TGTGCCAGCAGCTTGGAGACAGGGTGGCAGCCCCAGCATTTT
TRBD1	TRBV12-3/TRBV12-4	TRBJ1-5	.	CASSSGTGGLVSNQPQHF	TGTGCCAGCAGTTCCGGGACAGGGGGCTTGGTGAGCAATCAGCCCCAGCATTTT